These T cell receptor beta chains were read from a single sample in a study of T cells after yellow fever vaccination. TCRdb re-derived calls from the 5' RACE reads in MiXCR, one entry per CDR3 protein. The sample includes roughly 240,000 distinct CDR3 sequences, approximately 6.3% of them seen just once. The sequences come from CD4+ T cells sorted from PBMCs, collected on the day of the yellow fever booster vaccination. Receptors were obtained from a man aged 25 to 40 who received the YFV17D yellow fever vaccine. The CDR3 runs from the conserved cysteine through the conserved F or W. Each record gives: CDR3 DNA, CDR3 protein, clone size, V gene, J gene, D gene. D genes are given only for firm matches. A clone size is listed for some rows: how often the clone was seen (once, few, many), or a class if it is expanded.

TGTGCCAGCAGTGCAAACGGGGACCTCTCCTACAATGAGCAGTTCTTC	CASSANGDLSYNEQFF	many	TRBV2	TRBJ2-1	-
TGTGCCAGTATTTCCTTTGGGGCCAACGTCCTGACTTTC	CASISFGANVLTF	-	TRBV19	TRBJ2-6	-
TGTGCCAGCAGCTTAGGGGCTCGGGAAGCCAAAAACATTCAGTACTTC	CASSLGAREAKNIQYF	few	TRBV7-4	TRBJ2-4	-
TGCAGCGTTGCGGGGGGCGCAGGGAGTGAGCAGTTCTTC	CSVAGGAGSEQFF	many	TRBV29-1	TRBJ2-1	-
TGCGCCAGCAGCCTACAGGGAATGAACACTGAAGCTTTCTTT	CASSLQGMNTEAFF	many	TRBV5-1	TRBJ1-1	-
TGCAGCGGTGGGGGGACCTACAATGAGCAGTTCTTC	CSGGGTYNEQFF	many	TRBV29-1	TRBJ2-1	-
TGTGCCAGCAGCATACGGACAGGGGAAACCTACGAGCAGTACTTC	CASSIRTGETYEQYF	-	TRBV7-2	TRBJ2-7	TRBD1
TGTGCCTGGAGAGTACTTGGGAGTAAAGAGACCCAGTACTTC	CAWRVLGSKETQYF	few	TRBV30	TRBJ2-5	-
TGCGCCAGCAGCCCAAACAGGGTTCGGGACACTGAAGCTTTCTTT	CASSPNRVRDTEAFF	few	TRBV5-1	TRBJ1-1	-
TGTGCCACCAGCACGCGCCTAGCGGGCGGAAGCTCCTACAATGAGCAGTTCTTC	CATSTRLAGGSSYNEQFF	few	TRBV15	TRBJ2-1	TRBD2
TGTGCCAGCACCCAACAGGACTACGAGCAGTACTTC	CASTQQDYEQYF	-	TRBV2	TRBJ2-7	-
TGTGCCAGTAGTACCGACTATGGCTACACCTTC	CASSTDYGYTF	many	TRBV28	TRBJ1-2	-
TGTGCCATCAGTGCAGGTTTCGAGCAGTACTTC	CAISAGFEQYF	-	TRBV10-3	TRBJ2-7	-
TGTGCCACCGATGCGGGACTCCAACGAACCTTCTACGAGCAGTACTTC	CATDAGLQRTFYEQYF	many	TRBV24-1	TRBJ2-7	-
TGTGCCATCAGTGTGGGGACCGGCGGTGAGCAGTTCTTC	CAISVGTGGEQFF	few	TRBV10-3	TRBJ2-1	-
TGTGCCAGCAGCACCCTAGCGGGAGGCCTGGACACAGATACGCAGTATTTT	CASSTLAGGLDTDTQYF	few	TRBV12-3/TRBV12-4	TRBJ2-3	TRBD2
TGTGCCTGGAGGGGCTCGGGTTACGAGCAGTACTTC	CAWRGSGYEQYF	many	TRBV30	TRBJ2-7	-
TGCGCCAGCAGCCGACGAGGAACCACACGTACGCAGTATTTT	CASSRRGTTRTQYF	-	TRBV10-2	TRBJ2-3	-
TGTGCCATCCGGACAGGCGCGGCCTCCTACGAGCAGTACTTC	CAIRTGAASYEQYF	few	TRBV6-2/TRBV6-3	TRBJ2-7	TRBD1
TGTGCCAGCAGCGCCGAAACTGGGGCCAACGTCCTGACTTTC	CASSAETGANVLTF	-	TRBV7-9	TRBJ2-6	-
TGCGCCAGCAGCCCTGGGGCACTAGCGGGGTCAGATACGCAGTATTTT	CASSPGALAGSDTQYF	-	TRBV5-1	TRBJ2-3	TRBD2
TGCGCCAGCAGCCAAGATAGGGGGGTAAATCAGCCCCAGCATTTT	CASSQDRGVNQPQHF	-	TRBV4-3	TRBJ1-5	-
TGTGCCAGCAGTTGGAGGACAGGGACTTTGGAGGGTCGCTACGAGCAGTACTTC	CASSWRTGTLEGRYEQYF	-	TRBV6-2/TRBV6-3	TRBJ2-7	TRBD1
TGCAGCGTTACTGCCTCCGGGGCATCAACTAATGAAAAACTGTTTTTT	CSVTASGASTNEKLFF	many	TRBV29-1	TRBJ1-4	-
TGTGCCAGCTCACCATCGCGGGGCTCCTACGAGCAGTACTTC	CASSPSRGSYEQYF	once	TRBV18	TRBJ2-7	-
TGCAGTGCAAAGGGCGGTAATTGGGAGACCCAGTACTTC	CSAKGGNWETQYF	-	TRBV20-1	TRBJ2-5	-
TGTGCCAGCAGCTCTATGTCGACAGGGACTGGGCATGAGCAGTTCTTC	CASSSMSTGTGHEQFF	many	TRBV7-2	TRBJ2-1	-
TGTGCCAGCAGCTCACTAGCGGGAGTTAGCGGGGAGCTGTTTTTT	CASSSLAGVSGELFF	-	TRBV7-8	TRBJ2-2	TRBD2
TGCGCCAGCAGCCAAGATTGGCAGGGGTCAGGCTACACCTTC	CASSQDWQGSGYTF	many	TRBV4-3	TRBJ1-2	-
TGTGCCAGCAGCCCCCAGCGGGGCACCGGGGAGCTGTTTTTT	CASSPQRGTGELFF	-	TRBV7-2	TRBJ2-2	TRBD2
TGTGCCAGCAGCCACACCTCCGGGACATTCACAGATACGCAGTATTTT	CASSHTSGTFTDTQYF	-	TRBV5-6	TRBJ2-3	-
TGCAGCGTGGCCAAAAGCTCTGGAAACACCATATATTTT	CSVAKSSGNTIYF	-	TRBV29-1	TRBJ1-3	-
TGTGCCAGCAGCCAATTAGCGGGAGAGCTCTACAATGAGCAGTTCTTC	CASSQLAGELYNEQFF	few	TRBV7-6	TRBJ2-1	TRBD2
TGCAGTGCTAGACCTAAGCGGCTAGCGGGGGCCAGCTCCTACAATGAGCAGTTCTTC	CSARPKRLAGASSYNEQFF	-	TRBV20-1	TRBJ2-1	TRBD2
TGTGCCACCAGTGACCGATATGAGCAGTTCTTC	CATSDRYEQFF	few	TRBV24-1	TRBJ2-1	-
TGTGCCACCAGCGGTGGACAGGGAGGAACTGAAGCTTTCTTT	CATSGGQGGTEAFF	many	TRBV15	TRBJ1-1	TRBD1
TGTGCCACCAGCAGAGCCCCCGGAGAGGCTTACGAGCAGTACTTC	CATSRAPGEAYEQYF	-	TRBV15	TRBJ2-7	-
TGTGCCAGCAGCTTAAGTTCTAGCGGAGAGACCCAGTACTTC	CASSLSSSGETQYF	-	TRBV7-8	TRBJ2-5	TRBD2
TGCGCCAGCAGTCAAAGGTCAACTGTAGGCAATGAGCAGTTCTTC	CASSQRSTVGNEQFF	-	TRBV23-1	TRBJ2-1	-
TGTGCCAGCAGCTCGGGACGGCTTGAAGCTTTCTTT	CASSSGRLEAFF	few	TRBV7-9	TRBJ1-1	-
TGTGCCAGCAGCTTGTCCACAGGGGTAAATACGCAGTATTTT	CASSLSTGVNTQYF	many	TRBV7-3	TRBJ2-3	TRBD1
TGTGCCAGCAGACAACGTAGCGGGGTCTCCTACGAGCAGTACTTC	CASRQRSGVSYEQYF	many	TRBV27	TRBJ2-7	TRBD2
TGTGCCAGCAGTCTCACTAGCGGGACGCAGTATTTT	CASSLTSGTQYF	many	TRBV2	TRBJ2-3	TRBD2
TGTGCCAGTAGTATCGGGCAGCCGAGCTCTGGAAACACCATATATTTT	CASSIGQPSSGNTIYF	-	TRBV19	TRBJ1-3	-
TGCAGTGCCCTTTCGGCGGGAGGGACCACAGATACGCAGTATTTT	CSALSAGGTTDTQYF	many	TRBV20-1	TRBJ2-3	TRBD2
TGTGCCAGCAGTTTAGGACTAGTAGGTGGTGAGCAGTTCTTC	CASSLGLVGGEQFF	many	TRBV12-3/TRBV12-4	TRBJ2-1	-
TGTGCCAGTAGTCCTCGGACGGAATATAGCAATCAGCCCCAGCATTTT	CASSPRTEYSNQPQHF	-	TRBV19	TRBJ1-5	-
TGTGCCAGCAGCTTAGCGTTGGGCTCTGAAAAACTGTTTTTT	CASSLALGSEKLFF	few	TRBV7-2	TRBJ1-4	-
TGCGCCAGCAGCTTGGCACGACTCGGACGGGAAAACACTGAAGCTTTCTTT	CASSLARLGRENTEAFF	few	TRBV5-1	TRBJ1-1	-
TGCAGCGTTAGCGGGAGGGTCCGCAACGAGCAGTACTTC	CSVSGRVRNEQYF	many	TRBV29-1	TRBJ2-7	TRBD2
TGCGCCAGCAGCTTGGGTAGCGGGAGTAACAATGAGCAGTTCTTC	CASSLGSGSNNEQFF	many	TRBV5-1	TRBJ2-1	TRBD2
TGTGCCAGCTGCTGGGGGGCTAACACCGGGGAGCTGTTTTTT	CASCWGANTGELFF	-	TRBV13	TRBJ2-2	-
TGCAGTGCTAGTAGCAGCGTGAGCTCCTACGAGCAGTACTTC	CSASSSVSSYEQYF	few	TRBV20-1	TRBJ2-7	-
TGCGCTGATGGACGGCCTGGACCCCTCGAGCAGTACTTC	CADGRPGPLEQYF	many	TRBV10-1	TRBJ2-7	-
TGCAGTGCTAGGACGGATACCTACGAGCAGTACTTC	CSARTDTYEQYF	-	TRBV20-1	TRBJ2-7	-
TGTGCCAGCAGCCGTAGAGGAACTACCACTGAAGCTTTCTTT	CASSRRGTTTEAFF	-	TRBV9	TRBJ1-1	-
TGCAGTGCTAGATCAGAACAGGGGCTAAGGTCCGGGGAAAAACTGTTTTTT	CSARSEQGLRSGEKLFF	-	TRBV20-1	TRBJ1-4	TRBD1